This passage covers 28 T cell receptor beta chains from one sample sequenced in a study of breast tumors, draining lymph nodes, adjacent tissues. MiXCR, run by TCRdb on the multiplex PCR reads, gives a single entry per CDR3 protein. The sample holds some 100,000 distinct CDR3 sequences, 21% seen once. Breast cancer patients provided tissue from their axillary draining lymph nodes. Sample: axillary lymph node tissue. Receptors originate from a female donor with breast cancer. Some clones in this sample may be carry-over from other donors' samples.

This clonotype appeared many times. The gene calls are TRBV9 and TRBJ2-2; tentative D call: TRBD1 (5 bases). This CDR3 is built from 16 residues. CDR1 and CDR2 from the germline V gene are SGDLS and YYNGEE. V was cut by 4 bases and J by 3 bases, with 16 bases left in between. The CDR3 bases are TGTGCCAGCAGCATAGGGGTGGGCCAGGACACCGGGGAGCTGTTTTTT. This sequence encodes CASSIGVGQDTGELFF. The whole variable domain, filled in from reference TRBV9 and TRBJ2-2, reads DSGVTQTPKHLITATGQRVTLRCSPRSGDLSVYWYQQSLDQGLQFLIQYYNGEERAKGNILERFSAQQFPDLHSELNLSSLELGDSALYFCASSIGVGQDTGELFFGEGSRLTVL.

There are many counts of this clonotype. V gene TRBV5-8 combines with J gene TRBJ2-5, with a weak D call TRBD2 (6 bases). The germline V and J ends were trimmed by 4 bases and 6 bases, with 19 bases remaining between them. The CDR3 has 15 amino acids. Germline V gene data show CDR1 as SGHTS and CDR2 as YDEGEE. The CDR3 protein is CASSASGTAGKTQYF. CDR3 DNA: TGTGCCAGCAGCGCGTCCGGGACTGCGGGAAAGACCCAGTACTTC.

This clonotype has a count of ten or more. The chain links TRBV11-2 to TRBJ2-1; the match to TRBD2 covers 7 bases. Per the germline V gene, CDR1 is SGHAT and CDR2 is FQNNGV. The CDR3 spans 16 residues. J was trimmed by 4 bases and V by 1 base; bases with no gene match: 7. Here the CDR3 DNA reads TGTGCCAGCAGCTTAGGCGCCGGGAGGACTTACAATGAGCAGTTCTTC. Its protein product is CASSLGAGRTYNEQFF.

This clonotype was seen repeatedly, ten times or more. The V call is TRBV24-1, the J call TRBJ2-1, with D possibly being TRBD2 (5 bases). The CDR3 has 13 residues. Germline V CDR1 and CDR2: KGHDR, SFDVKD. The ends were cut back, 2 bases at V and 7 bases at J, with 8 bases in the middle. The CDR3 region is CATSDSPGNEQFF. Written as DNA, the CDR3 is TGTGCCACCAGTGATTCGCCGGGGAATGAGCAGTTCTTC.

This clonotype was detected many times. This rearrangement joins TRBV5-1 to TRBJ2-6, with TRBD2 matching 7 bases. Looked up from germline, CDR1 is SGHRS and CDR2 is YFSETQ. This CDR3 has 15 amino acids. V dropped 2 bases and J dropped 2; count of bases not matched to a gene: 1. CDR3 coding DNA: TGCGCCAGCAGCTTAGCGGGACCTGGGGCCAACGTCCTGACTTTC. Protein: CASSLAGPGANVLTF. Full variable domain (rest looked up from reference TRBV5-1 and TRBJ2-6): KAGVTQTPRYLIKTRGQQVTLSCSPISGHRSVSWYQQTPGQGLQFLFEYFSETQRNKGNFPGRFSGRQFSNSRSEMNVSTLELGDSALYLCASSLAGPGANVLTFGAGSRLTVL.

This clonotype turned up a few times. This chain links TRBV30 with TRBJ1-4, with D unresolved. Deletions cut 6 bases from V and 0 bases from J, with 8 bases between. The CDR3 covers 13 residues. Germline-derived CDR1 and CDR2 are GTSNPN and SVGIG (reference sequence). The CDR3 region is CACIGTTNEKLFF. The DNA for the CDR3 is TGTGCCTGCATAGGGACAACTAATGAAAAACTGTTTTTT.

This clonotype has ten or more counts. This chain links TRBV7-8 with TRBJ1-5; a possible D gene is TRBD1 (5 bases). Trimming removed 1 base at V and 5 bases at J, with 12 bases between. Germline CDR1 is SGHVS and CDR2 is FQNEAQ. The CDR3 has 15 residues. In DNA, the CDR3 is TGTGCCAGCAGCTTAGGTTGGGACGTAGATCAGCCCCAGCATTTT. Translation: CASSLGWDVDQPQHF. Combining the CDR3 with reference TRBV7-8 and TRBJ1-5 gives the whole variable domain GAGVSQSPRYKVAKRGQDVALRCDPISGHVSLFWYQQALGQGPEFLTYFQNEAQLDKSGLPSDRFFAERPEGSVSTLKIQRTQQEDSAVYLCASSLGWDVDQPQHFGDGTRLSIL.

This clonotype occurred many times. V usage is TRBV5-4 and J usage is TRBJ2-5, with 7 positions matching TRBD2. V lost 0 bases to trimming and J lost 4 bases; unmatched junction nucleotides: 3. From germline, CDR1 is SGHNT and CDR2 YYREEE (reference sequence). CDR3 length: 14 amino acids. Here the CDR3 DNA reads TGTGCCAGCAGCTTGGTCGGGGAGGGAGAGACCCAGTACTTC. This gives the protein CASSLVGEGETQYF.

In this sample, this clonotype turned up a few times. V gene TRBV5-1 combines with J gene TRBJ1-5, with a possible D match to TRBD1 (5 bases). Deletions cut 1 base from V and 5 bases from J, with 10 bases between. Germline V CDR1 and CDR2: SGHRS, YFSETQ. The CDR3 runs 14 residues. The CDR3 sequence: CASSLRGDDQPQHF. The CDR3 coding sequence is TGCGCCAGCAGCTTGAGAGGGGACGATCAGCCCCAGCATTTT.

This clonotype was detected many times. V usage is TRBV12-3 or TRBV12-4 and J usage is TRBJ2-1; weak D call: TRBD1 (6 bases). CDR3 length equals 16 residues. Trimming removed 7 bases at V and 6 bases at J, with 22 bases between. The chain's CDR3 is CASTQQGIFPPNEQFF. The DNA of the CDR3 is TGTGCCAGCACCCAACAGGGCATTTTTCCCCCCAATGAGCAGTTCTTC.

A note on this clonotype: A much larger clone is a single base away; this may be a read error. J is TRBJ2-7 and V is TRBV5-5; D gene uncertain. The CDR3 spans 13 residues. The V gene's germline CDR1 is SGHKS and CDR2 YYEKEE (reference sequence). Trimming pared 6 bases from V and 3 bases from J, leaving 13 bases between. Written as DNA, the CDR3 is TGTGCCAGCAACTCGAACCTCTTCTACGAGCAGTACTTC. Translated, it gives CASNSNLFYEQYF.

This clonotype has more than one count but fewer than ten. A clone one base away is much larger, so this may be a read error. This chain links TRBV6-6 with TRBJ1-3; D is undetermined. The germline V gene encodes CDR1 MNHNY and CDR2 SVGAGI (reference sequence). The CDR3 runs 13 residues. In DNA, the CDR3 is TGTGCCGGCAGTCTCCGTTCTGGAAACACCATATATTTT. Its protein product is CAGSLRSGNTIYF.

At least ten counts were recorded for this clonotype. CDR3 loop: CASSGLLVSGYEQYF. The CDR3 DNA sequence: TGTGCCAGCAGCGGGCTGCTAGTTTCAGGCTACGAGCAGTACTTC. This chain connects TRBV5-6 to TRBJ2-7; D is unclear. The CDR3 is 15 residues long. V was clipped by 4 bases and J by 3 bases, with 17 bases between them. Germline V gene sequence: CDR1 SGHDT, CDR2 YYEEEE.

This clonotype was observed many times. In DNA form, the CDR3 reads TGTGCCAGCAGTAACGGGCGTAGCAATCAGCCCCAGCATTTT. Its translation: CASSNGRSNQPQHF. This sequence joins TRBV28 and TRBJ1-5; no clear D. Germline assignment: CDR1 MDHEN and CDR2 SYDVKM. Trimming took off 5 bases at V and 0 bases at J, with 8 bases between the two ends. The CDR3 consists of 14 residues.

The chain joins TRBV4-1 to TRBJ2-1, with 12 bases aligning to TRBD2. V was clipped by 3 bases and J by 6 bases; unmatched bases: 3. There are 15 residues in the CDR3. Germline V CDR1 and CDR2: MGHRA, YSYEKL. CDR3 in DNA: TGCGCCAGCAGCCAGCCTAGCGGGAGGGGCAATGAGCAGTTCTTC. As protein: CASSQPSGRGNEQFF.

In this sample, this clonotype turned up many times. The J gene is TRBJ2-1, the V gene TRBV19; 10 bases line up with TRBD2. CDR3 length: 17 amino acids. CDR1 is LNHDA and CDR2 is SQIVND in the germline V gene (reference sequence). The V and J ends lost 5 bases and 0 bases, in that order; junction bases with no gene match: 7. CDR3 nucleotide sequence: TGTGCCAGTAGTTGGGCTAGCGGGGGCTACTCCTACAATGAGCAGTTCTTC. This codes for CASSWASGGYSYNEQFF.

This chain joins TRBV28 and TRBJ1-2, with 10 bases lining up with TRBD1. V shed 3 bases and J 5 bases; nucleotides not matched to a gene: 6. Germline V gene lookup returns CDR1 MDHEN and CDR2 SYDVKM. The CDR3 length is 15 residues. The CDR3 DNA is TGTGCCAGCAGTTTTCTCGGACAGGGGGGATATGGCTACACCTTC. Amino acids: CASSFLGQGGYGYTF.

There are many counts of this clonotype. This rearrangement joins TRBV28 to TRBJ1-2; no clear D gene. Looked up from germline, CDR1 is MDHEN and CDR2 is SYDVKM. There are 13 residues in the CDR3. The V gene lost 7 bases and the J gene lost 6 bases, with 15 bases spanning the gap. The CDR3 nucleotides are TGTGCCAGCAACCTTTTGCGGAAGGATGGCTACACCTTC. This sequence encodes CASNLLRKDGYTF.

This clonotype was detected many times. The chain employs TRBV5-1 and TRBJ2-1; D unclear. CDR3 length: 12 residues. CDR1 is SGHRS and CDR2 is YFSETQ in the germline V gene. Trimming pared 0 bases from V and 9 bases from J, leaving 7 bases between. CDR3 bases: TGCGCCAGCAGCTTGGGGCTCAGTGAGCAGTTCTTC. It encodes CASSLGLSEQFF. Full variable domain (missing parts from reference TRBV5-1 and TRBJ2-1): KAGVTQTPRYLIKTRGQQVTLSCSPISGHRSVSWYQQTPGQGLQFLFEYFSETQRNKGNFPGRFSGRQFSNSRSEMNVSTLELGDSALYLCASSLGLSEQFFGPGTRLTVL.

This clonotype appeared many times. The CDR3 loop is CASNPTGGWGYTF. The DNA of the CDR3 is TGTGCCAGTAACCCAACAGGGGGTTGGGGCTACACCTTC. The chain employs TRBV19 and TRBJ1-2; 8 bases line up with TRBD1. Germline V CDR1 and CDR2: LNHDA, SQIVND (reference sequence). The CDR3 sequence is 13 residues long. The V and J ends lost 7 bases and 8 bases, in that order; junction bases with no gene match: 9.

This clonotype has a count of ten or more. The chain has TRBV19 and TRBJ1-2; weak D call: TRBD1 (5 bases). The CDR3 runs 13 residues. Germline CDR1 and CDR2: LNHDA and SQIVND (reference sequence). Trimming took off 2 bases at V and 7 bases at J, with 11 bases between the two ends. CDR3 loop: CASSIILTAGYTF. The CDR3 nucleotides are TGTGCCAGTAGTATAATCCTGACAGCTGGCTACACCTTC.

This clonotype has a count of ten or more. The chain combines TRBV5-1 with TRBJ2-3, with 8 bases that match TRBD2. Germline V gene sequence: CDR1 SGHRS, CDR2 YFSETQ. CDR3 length: 17 amino acids. V was pared by 7 bases and J by 3 bases, with 16 bases of the junction left unmatched. The CDR3 DNA sequence: TGCGCCAGCGATGCTACTAGAAAACCGGGGGGGACAGATACGCAGTATTTT. It is translated as CASDATRKPGGTDTQYF.

This clonotype occurred many times. The chain couples TRBV2 to TRBJ2-5; no reliable D call. Trimming pared 2 bases from V and 5 bases from J, leaving 3 bases between. Germline V gene data show CDR1 as SNHLY and CDR2 as FYNNEI. This CDR3 spans 11 amino acids. The CDR3 region has the DNA TGTGCCAGCAGTGAACTCGAGACCCAGTACTTC. It yields the protein CASSELETQYF.

The V gene is TRBV5-1, the J gene TRBJ2-7; possibly TRBD1 or TRBD2 for D (6 bases each). V shed 0 bases and J shed 2 bases, with 12 bases lying between them. Per germline, CDR1 SGHRS and CDR2 YFSETQ. The CDR3 spans 15 residues. The CDR3 bases are TGCGCCAGCAGCTTGGCCGGGGGCGCCCCCTACGAGCAGTACTTC. Protein sequence: CASSLAGGAPYEQYF.

This clonotype was picked up many times. V usage is TRBV20-1 and J usage is TRBJ2-7, with D possibly being TRBD2 (6 bases). The CDR3 contains 13 residues. Per the germline V gene, CDR1 is DFQATT and CDR2 is SNEGSKA (reference sequence). Trimming cost V 4 bases and J 4 bases, with 14 bases left between them. CDR3 nucleotide sequence: TGCAGTGCTATAGCGGTCGAGCGGTACGAGCAGTACTTC. Residues: CSAIAVERYEQYF.

This clonotype was seen more than once but under ten times. The V call is TRBV28, the J call TRBJ2-7; 9 nucleotides agree with TRBD1. The trim removed 5 bases at V and 6 bases at J, leaving 8 bases unmatched. This CDR3 contains 14 residues. Germline CDR1 is MDHEN and CDR2 is SYDVKM. CDR3 protein: CASSRLQGAGEQYF. The DNA of the CDR3 is TGTGCCAGCAGTCGGCTACAGGGGGCGGGCGAGCAGTACTTC. The full variable domain, with the rest looked up from reference TRBV28 and TRBJ2-7, is DVKVTQSSRYLVKRTGEKVFLECVQDMDHENMFWYRQDPGLGLRLIYFSYDVKMKEKGDIPEGYSVSREKKERFSLILESASTNQTSMYLCASSRLQGAGEQYFGPGTRLTVT.

The table lists this clonotype with many counts. This chain links TRBV4-1 with TRBJ2-5; D is unresolved. Germline V gene lookup returns CDR1 MGHRA and CDR2 YSYEKL. This CDR3 has 15 amino acids. Trimming stripped 1 base from V and 2 bases from J, with 11 bases between. This chain's CDR3 is CASSQARAVQETQYF. CDR3 sequence (DNA): TGCGCCAGCAGCCAAGCTAGGGCGGTTCAAGAGACCCAGTACTTC.

This clonotype was counted ten times or more. The chain joins TRBV12-3 or TRBV12-4 to TRBJ2-1, with 9 bases identical to TRBD1. After removal of 4 bases from V and 10 bases from J, the junction contained 8 bases not matched to a gene. CDR3 length: 14 residues. CDR3 in amino acids: CASSWTGVYGEQFF. In nucleotides, the CDR3 is TGTGCCAGCAGTTGGACAGGGGTGTACGGGGAGCAGTTCTTC.